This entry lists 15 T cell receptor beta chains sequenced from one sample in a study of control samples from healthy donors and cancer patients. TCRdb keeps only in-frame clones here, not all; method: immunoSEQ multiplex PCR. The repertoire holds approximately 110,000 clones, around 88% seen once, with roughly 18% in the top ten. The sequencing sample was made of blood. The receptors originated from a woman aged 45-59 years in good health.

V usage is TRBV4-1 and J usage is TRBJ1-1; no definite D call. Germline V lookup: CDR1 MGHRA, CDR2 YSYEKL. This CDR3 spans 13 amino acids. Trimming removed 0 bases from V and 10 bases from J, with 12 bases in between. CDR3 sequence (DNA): TGCGCCAGCAGCCAAGATAGGGAGACGCCAGCTTTCTTT. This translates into CASSQDRETPAFF.

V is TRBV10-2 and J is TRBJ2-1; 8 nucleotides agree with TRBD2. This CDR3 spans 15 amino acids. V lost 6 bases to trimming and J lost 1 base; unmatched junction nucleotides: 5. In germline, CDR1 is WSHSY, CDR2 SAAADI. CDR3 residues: CASSFTSGSYNEQFF. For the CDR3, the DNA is TGCGCCAGCAGCTTTACTAGCGGATCCTACAATGAGCAGTTCTTC.

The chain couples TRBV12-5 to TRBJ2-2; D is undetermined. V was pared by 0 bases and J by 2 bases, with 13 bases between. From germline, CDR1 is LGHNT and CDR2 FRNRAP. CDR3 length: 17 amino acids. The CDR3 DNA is TGTGCTAGTGGTTTGGTAAGGTCAGAAGTTAACACCGGGGAGCTGTTTTTT. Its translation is CASGLVRSEVNTGELFF.

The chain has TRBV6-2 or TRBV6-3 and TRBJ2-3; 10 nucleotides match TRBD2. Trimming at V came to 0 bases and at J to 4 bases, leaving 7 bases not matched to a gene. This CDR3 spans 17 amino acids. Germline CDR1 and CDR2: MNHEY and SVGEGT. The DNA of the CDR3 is TGTGCCAGCAGTTACTCCCCTCTAGCGGGAGTGCCAGATACGCAGTATTTT. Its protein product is CASSYSPLAGVPDTQYF.

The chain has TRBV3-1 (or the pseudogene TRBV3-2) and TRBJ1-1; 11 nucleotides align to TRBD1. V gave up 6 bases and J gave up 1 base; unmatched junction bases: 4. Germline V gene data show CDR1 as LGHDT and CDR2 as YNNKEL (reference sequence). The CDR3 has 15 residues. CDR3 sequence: CASRDRGRANTEAFF. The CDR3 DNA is TGTGCCAGCAGGGACAGGGGGCGCGCGAACACTGAAGCTTTCTTT.

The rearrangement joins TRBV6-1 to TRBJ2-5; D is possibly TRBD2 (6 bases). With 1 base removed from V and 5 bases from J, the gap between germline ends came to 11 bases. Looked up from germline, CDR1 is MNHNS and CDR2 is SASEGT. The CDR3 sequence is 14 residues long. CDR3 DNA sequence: TGTGCCAGCAGTGAAGGGAGGGCCGGGGAGACCCAGTACTTC. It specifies CASSEGRAGETQYF.

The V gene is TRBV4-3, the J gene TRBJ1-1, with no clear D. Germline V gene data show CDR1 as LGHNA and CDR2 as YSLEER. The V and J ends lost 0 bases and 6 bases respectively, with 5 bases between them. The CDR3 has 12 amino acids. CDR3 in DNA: TGCGCCAGCAGCCAAGATATGGCTGAAGCTTTCTTT. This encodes CASSQDMAEAFF.

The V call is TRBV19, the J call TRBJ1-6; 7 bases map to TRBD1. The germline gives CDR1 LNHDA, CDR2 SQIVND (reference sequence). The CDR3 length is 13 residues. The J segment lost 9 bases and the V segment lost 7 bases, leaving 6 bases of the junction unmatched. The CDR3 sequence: CASNVQGGSPLHF. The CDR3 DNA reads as TGTGCCAGTAACGTTCAGGGGGGTTCACCCCTCCACTTT.

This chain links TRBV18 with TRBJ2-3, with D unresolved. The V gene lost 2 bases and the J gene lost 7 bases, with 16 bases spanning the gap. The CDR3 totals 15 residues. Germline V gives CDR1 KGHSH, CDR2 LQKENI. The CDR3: CASSPSALSVHTQYF. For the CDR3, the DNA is TGTGCCAGCTCACCATCTGCCCTTTCGGTGCATACGCAGTATTTT.

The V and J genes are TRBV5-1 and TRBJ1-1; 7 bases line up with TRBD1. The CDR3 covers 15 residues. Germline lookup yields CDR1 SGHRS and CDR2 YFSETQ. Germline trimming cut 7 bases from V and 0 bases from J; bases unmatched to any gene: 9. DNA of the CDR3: TGCGCCAGCCGGGTCCTTACAGGGGTGAACACTGAAGCTTTCTTT. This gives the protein CASRVLTGVNTEAFF. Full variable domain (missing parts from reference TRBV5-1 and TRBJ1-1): KAGVTQTPRYLIKTRGQQVTLSCSPISGHRSVSWYQQTPGQGLQFLFEYFSETQRNKGNFPGRFSGRQFSNSRSEMNVSTLELGDSALYLCASRVLTGVNTEAFFGQGTRLTVV.

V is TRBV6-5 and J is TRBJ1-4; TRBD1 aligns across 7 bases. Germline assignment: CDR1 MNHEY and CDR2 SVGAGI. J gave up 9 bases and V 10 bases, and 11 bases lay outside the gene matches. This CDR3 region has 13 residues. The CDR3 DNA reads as TGTGCCACGAACGTAAGGGACAGCCAAAAACTGTTTTTT. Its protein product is CATNVRDSQKLFF.

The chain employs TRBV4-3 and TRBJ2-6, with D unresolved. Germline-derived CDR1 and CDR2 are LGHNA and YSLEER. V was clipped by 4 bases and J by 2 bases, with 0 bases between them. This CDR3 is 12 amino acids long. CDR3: CASSPGANVLTF. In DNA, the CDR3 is TGCGCCAGCAGCCCTGGGGCCAACGTCCTGACTTTC.

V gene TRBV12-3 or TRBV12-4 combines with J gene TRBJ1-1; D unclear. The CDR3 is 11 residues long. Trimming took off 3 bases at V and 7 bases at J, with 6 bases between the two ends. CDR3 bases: TGTGCCAGCAGTTTCGGTAGTGAAGCTTTCTTT. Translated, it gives CASSFGSEAFF.

The CDR3 bases are TGTGCCTGGAGTCGAGGAGGGCCCGCGGAAGCTTTCTTT. It codes for CAWSRGGPAEAFF. The J gene is TRBJ1-1, the V gene TRBV30; D gene ambiguous. CDR3 length equals 13 residues. Trimming took off 2 bases at V and 8 bases at J, with 15 bases between the two ends. Germline loops: CDR1 GTSNPN, CDR2 SVGIG (reference sequence).

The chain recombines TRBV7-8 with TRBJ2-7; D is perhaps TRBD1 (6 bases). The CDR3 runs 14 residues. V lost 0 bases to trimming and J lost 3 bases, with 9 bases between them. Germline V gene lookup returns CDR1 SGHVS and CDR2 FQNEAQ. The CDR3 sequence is CASSLAGQNYEQYV. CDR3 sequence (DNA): TGTGCCAGCAGCTTAGCAGGACAGAACTACGAGCAGTACGTC.